The T cell receptor beta chain under discussion was sequenced for a study of T cell responses to AZD1222 COVID-19 vaccine. CDR1 and CDR2 from the germline V gene are MNHEY and SVGAGI. This CDR3 is built from 14 residues. V gave up 2 bases and J gave up 1 base, with 8 bases separating them. The method was immunoSEQ multiplex PCR; TCRdb's version includes in-frame clones alone and lacks a portion of them. Of 150,000 or so clones in the sample, just under 95% were seen once. The receptor was derived from an adult in good health. Sequenced material: peripheral blood, taken on day 0 of AZD1222 vaccination. This chain joins TRBV6-5 and TRBJ1-1; no reliable D call. The chain's CDR3 is CASSYGRTNTEAFF. CDR3 nucleotides: TGTGCCAGCAGTTACGGCAGGACGAACACTGAAGCTTTCTTT.